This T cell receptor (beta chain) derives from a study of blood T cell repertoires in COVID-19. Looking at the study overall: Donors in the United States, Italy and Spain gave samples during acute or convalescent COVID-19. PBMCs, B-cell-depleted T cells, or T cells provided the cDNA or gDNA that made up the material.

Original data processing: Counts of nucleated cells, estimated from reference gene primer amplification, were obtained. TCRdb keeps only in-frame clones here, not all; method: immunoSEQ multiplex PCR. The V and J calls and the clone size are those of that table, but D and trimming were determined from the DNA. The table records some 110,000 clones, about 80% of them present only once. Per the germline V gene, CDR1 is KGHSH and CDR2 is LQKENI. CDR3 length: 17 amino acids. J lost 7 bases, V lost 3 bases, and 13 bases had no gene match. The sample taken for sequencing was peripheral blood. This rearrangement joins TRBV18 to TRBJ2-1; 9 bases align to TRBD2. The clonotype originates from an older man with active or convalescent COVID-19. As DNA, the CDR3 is TGTGCCAGCTCACCCCGCGCGGTGGTAGCGGGGGATAATGAGCAGTTCTTC. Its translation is CASSPRAVVAGDNEQFF.